Following are 4 T cell receptor beta chains from one sample sequenced in a study of cytomegalovirus exposure and HLA in healthy donors. PCR was performed using 60 Vbeta and 13 Jbeta primers. Clones were sequenced by immunoSEQ multiplex PCR, and TCRdb holds only the in-frame ones, with some missing. This sample has 180,000 or so clones, with over 65% found just once. The specimen sequenced was PBMCs. The receptors were sampled from a woman aged 60 to 75 in good health and CMV-seropositive.

The rearrangement joins TRBV7-9 to TRBJ2-3; 15 positions agree with TRBD2. Germline trimming cut 5 bases from V and 3 bases from J; bases unmatched to any gene: 12. This CDR3 is built from 19 residues. Germline V gene data show CDR1 as SEHNR and CDR2 as FQNEAQ (reference sequence). The CDR3 DNA follows: TGTGCCAGCAGCCCCACGGGGGGGACTAGCGGGAGGATGACAGATACGCAGTATTTT. Protein: CASSPTGGTSGRMTDTQYF.

This clone was counted a single time. V gene TRBV19 combines with J gene TRBJ1-5; 7 nucleotides agree with TRBD1. V shed 4 bases and J 0 bases; nucleotides not matched to a gene: 9. The germline V gene encodes CDR1 LNHDA and CDR2 SQIVND (reference sequence). The CDR3 covers 17 residues. CDR3 region: CASSRDRETYSNQPQHF. The CDR3, as DNA: TGTGCCAGTAGTAGAGACAGGGAAACGTATAGCAATCAGCCCCAGCATTTT. The variable domain in full, completed from reference TRBV19 and TRBJ1-5, reads DGGITQSPKYLFRKEGQNVTLSCEQNLNHDAMYWYRQDPGQGLRLIYYSQIVNDFQKGDIAEGYSVSREKKESFPLTVTSAQKNPTAFYLCASSRDRETYSNQPQHFGDGTRLSIL.

The table lists this clone with a few counts. At one end, the junction sequence differs from germline, possibly due to a read error. The CDR3, as DNA: TGTGCTAGCACCCTGAACAGGGGGCAAGAGACCCAGTACTTC. It codes for CASTLNRGQETQYF. The genes are TRBV7-7 and TRBJ2-5; the match to TRBD1 covers 8 bases. The CDR3 contains 14 residues. Germline V gives CDR1 SSHAT, CDR2 FNYEAQ (reference sequence).

The CDR3 nucleotides are TGTGCCAGCAACGACAGGGGGGAGGAAAAACTGTTTTTT. Its protein is CASNDRGEEKLFF. This sequence joins TRBV19 and TRBJ1-4; 9 nucleotides match TRBD1. J lost 8 bases, V lost 9 bases, and 7 bases had no gene match. The V gene's germline CDR1 is LNHDA and CDR2 SQIVND (reference sequence). CDR3 size: 13 residues.